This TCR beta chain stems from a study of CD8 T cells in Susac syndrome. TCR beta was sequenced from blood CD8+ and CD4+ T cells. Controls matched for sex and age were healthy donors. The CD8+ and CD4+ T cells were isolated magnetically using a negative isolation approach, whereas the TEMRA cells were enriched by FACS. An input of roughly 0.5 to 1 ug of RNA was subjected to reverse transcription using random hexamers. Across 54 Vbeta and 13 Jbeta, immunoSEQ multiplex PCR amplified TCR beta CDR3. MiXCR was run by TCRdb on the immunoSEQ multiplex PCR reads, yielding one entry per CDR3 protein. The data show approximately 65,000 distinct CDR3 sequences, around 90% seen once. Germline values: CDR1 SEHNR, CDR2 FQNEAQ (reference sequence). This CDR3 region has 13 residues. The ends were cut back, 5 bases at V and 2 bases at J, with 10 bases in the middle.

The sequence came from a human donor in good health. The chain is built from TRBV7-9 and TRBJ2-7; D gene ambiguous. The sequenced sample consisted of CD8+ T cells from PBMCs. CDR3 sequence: CASSPPSTYEQYF. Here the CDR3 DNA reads TGTGCCAGCAGCCCCCCCAGCACCTACGAGCAGTACTTC.